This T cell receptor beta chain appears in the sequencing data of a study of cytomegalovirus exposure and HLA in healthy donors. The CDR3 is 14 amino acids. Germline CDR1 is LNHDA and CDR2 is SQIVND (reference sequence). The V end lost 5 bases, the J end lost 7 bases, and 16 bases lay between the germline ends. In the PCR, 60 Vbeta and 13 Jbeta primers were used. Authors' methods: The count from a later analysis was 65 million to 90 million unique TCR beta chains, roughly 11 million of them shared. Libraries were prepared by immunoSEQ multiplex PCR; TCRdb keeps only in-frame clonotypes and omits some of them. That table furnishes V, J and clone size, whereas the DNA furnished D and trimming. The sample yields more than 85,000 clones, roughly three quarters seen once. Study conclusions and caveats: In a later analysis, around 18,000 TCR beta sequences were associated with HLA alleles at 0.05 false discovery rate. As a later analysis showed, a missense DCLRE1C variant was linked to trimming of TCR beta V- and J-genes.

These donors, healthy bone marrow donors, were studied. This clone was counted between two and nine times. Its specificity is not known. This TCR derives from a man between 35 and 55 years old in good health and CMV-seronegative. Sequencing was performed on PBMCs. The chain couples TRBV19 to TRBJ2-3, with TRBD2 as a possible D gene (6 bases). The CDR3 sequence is CASSSGDWPNTQYF. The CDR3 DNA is TGTGCCAGTAGTTCGGGGGACTGGCCGAATACGCAGTATTTT.